This TCR beta chain appears in the sequencing data of a study of brain T cells in children with intractable seizures. This clone occurred once. The length of the CDR3 is 15 residues. Trimming cost V 2 bases and J 9 bases; bases outside gene matches: 7. From germline, CDR1 is MNHNY and CDR2 SVGAGI (reference sequence). TCRdb's copy holds only in-frame clones and misses some; the assay was immunoSEQ multiplex PCR. This sample yields some 76,000 clones, of which under 95% are seen a single time; over 1.5% belongs to the top ten. This receptor was identified in a boy under two years old with tuberous sclerosis and intractable seizures. The sample here was peripheral blood, taken at surgery. V gene TRBV6-6 combines with J gene TRBJ2-1; 10 nucleotides agree with TRBD1. DNA for the CDR3: TGTGCCAGCAGTTACGCCGGGACAGGGGCCACTGAGCAGTTCTTC. Translated, it gives CASSYAGTGATEQFF.